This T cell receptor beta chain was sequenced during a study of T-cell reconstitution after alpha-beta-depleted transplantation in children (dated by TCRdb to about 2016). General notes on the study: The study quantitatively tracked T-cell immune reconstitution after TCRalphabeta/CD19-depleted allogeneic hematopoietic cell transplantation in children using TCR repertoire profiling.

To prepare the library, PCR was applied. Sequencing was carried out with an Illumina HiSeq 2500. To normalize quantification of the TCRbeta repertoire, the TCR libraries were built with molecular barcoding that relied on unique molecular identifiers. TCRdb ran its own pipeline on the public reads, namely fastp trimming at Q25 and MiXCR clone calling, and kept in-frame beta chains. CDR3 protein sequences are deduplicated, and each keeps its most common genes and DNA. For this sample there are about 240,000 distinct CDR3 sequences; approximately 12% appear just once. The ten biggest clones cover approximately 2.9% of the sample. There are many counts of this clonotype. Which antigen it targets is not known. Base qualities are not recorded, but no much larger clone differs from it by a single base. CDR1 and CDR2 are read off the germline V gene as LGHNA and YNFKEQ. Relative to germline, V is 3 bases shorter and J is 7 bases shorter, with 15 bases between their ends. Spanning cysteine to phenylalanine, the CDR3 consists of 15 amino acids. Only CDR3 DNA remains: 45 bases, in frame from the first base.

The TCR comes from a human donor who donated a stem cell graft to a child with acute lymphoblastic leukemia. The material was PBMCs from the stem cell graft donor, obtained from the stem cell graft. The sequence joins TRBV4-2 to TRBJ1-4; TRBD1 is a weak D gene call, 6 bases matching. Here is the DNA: TGTGCCAGCAGCCAGCCGGGACATTCGAGTGAAAAACTGTTTTTT. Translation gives CASSQPGHSSEKLFF.